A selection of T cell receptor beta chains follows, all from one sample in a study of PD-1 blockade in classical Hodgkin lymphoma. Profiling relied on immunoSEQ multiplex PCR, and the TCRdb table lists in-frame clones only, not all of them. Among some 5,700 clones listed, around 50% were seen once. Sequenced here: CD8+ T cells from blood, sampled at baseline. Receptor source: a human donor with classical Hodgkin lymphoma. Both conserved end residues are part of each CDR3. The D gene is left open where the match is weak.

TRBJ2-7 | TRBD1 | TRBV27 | CASSVTGGEQYF
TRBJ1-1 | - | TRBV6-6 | CASSYGHPTEAFF
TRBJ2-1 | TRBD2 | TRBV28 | CASSFRLAGDDEQFF
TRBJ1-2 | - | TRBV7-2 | CASSFGPGQDLEGYTF
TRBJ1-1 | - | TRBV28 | CASSPPDQAQYMNTEAFF
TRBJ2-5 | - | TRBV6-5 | CASSYHYLRQETQYF
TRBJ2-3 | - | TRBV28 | CASSLLLASTDTQYF
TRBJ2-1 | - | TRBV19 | CASNWGTGSYNEQFF
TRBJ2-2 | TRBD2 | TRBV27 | CASSRLLAGATGELFF
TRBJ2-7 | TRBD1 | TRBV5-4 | CASSWDRGNYEQYF
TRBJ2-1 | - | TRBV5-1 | CASSLTSETYNEQFF
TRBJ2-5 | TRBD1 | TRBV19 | CASSIDDRGIETQYF
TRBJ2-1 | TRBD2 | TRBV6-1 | CASSVLAGRHEQFF
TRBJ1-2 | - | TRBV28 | CASSLTTRTGYGYTF
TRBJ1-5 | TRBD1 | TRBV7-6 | CASSPRQGNQPQHF
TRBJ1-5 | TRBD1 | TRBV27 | CASSLKTGGNQPQHF
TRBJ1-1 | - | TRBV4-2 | CASRRPLTGLGYTEAFF
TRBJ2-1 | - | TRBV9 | CASSATVSYNEQFF
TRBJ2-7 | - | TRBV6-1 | CASSPRRQGTYEQYF
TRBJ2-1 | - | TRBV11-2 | CASSFSRGEQFF
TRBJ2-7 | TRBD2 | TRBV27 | CASSLTTSGVYEQYF
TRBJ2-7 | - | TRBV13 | CASSLAGRYYEQYF
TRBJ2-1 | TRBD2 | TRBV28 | CASKGLAGYNEQFF
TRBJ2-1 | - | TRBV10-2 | CASSESRWEQFF
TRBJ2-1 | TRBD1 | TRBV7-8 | CASSLRTGDYNEQFF
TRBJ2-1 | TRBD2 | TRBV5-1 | CASSFLAEPLYNEQFF
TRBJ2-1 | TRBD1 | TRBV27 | CASSHHRGSDEQFF
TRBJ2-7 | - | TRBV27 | CASSLFGDEQYF
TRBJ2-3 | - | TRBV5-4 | CASSWDGRSTDTQYF
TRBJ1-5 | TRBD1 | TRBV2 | CASATGQGAGGSNQPQHF
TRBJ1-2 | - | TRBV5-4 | CASSSGPPDGYTF
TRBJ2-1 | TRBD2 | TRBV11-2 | CASSLALAGVLGGEQFF
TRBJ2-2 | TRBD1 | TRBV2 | CASRGQGANTGELFF
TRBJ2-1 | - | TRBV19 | CASSIVSGGAYNEQFF
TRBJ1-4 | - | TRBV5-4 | CASSAMGEKLFF
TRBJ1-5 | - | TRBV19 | CASSPRDNQPQHF
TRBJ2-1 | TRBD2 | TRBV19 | CASSIATSVHEQFF
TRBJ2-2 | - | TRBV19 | CASSAVMVEYTGELFF
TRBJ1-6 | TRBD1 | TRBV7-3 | CASSPDGTVNSPLHF
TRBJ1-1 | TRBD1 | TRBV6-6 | CASMRQGTEAFF
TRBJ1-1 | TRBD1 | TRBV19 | CASIDRDPNTEAFF
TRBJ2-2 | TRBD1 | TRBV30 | CAWSPRGRGRAGELFF
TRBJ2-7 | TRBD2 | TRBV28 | CASSPEREVRVEQYF
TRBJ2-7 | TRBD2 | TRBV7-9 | CASSLGEGPSYEQYF
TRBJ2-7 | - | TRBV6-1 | CASTSPDTVGEQYF
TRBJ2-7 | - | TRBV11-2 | CASSLEGRMGDEQYF